The clone carrying this T cell receptor beta chain was counted many times. The antigen remains undetermined. These data belong to a study of CD8 T cells in ankylosing spondylitis. The study's findings and limits: Reportedly, matched ankylosing spondylitis synovial fluid was significantly enriched for disease-linked clones. Seemingly characteristic of ankylosing spondylitis blood was a TCR beta motif consisting of fewer than 10 highly homologous variants.

TCRdb re-analysed the 5' RACE reads in MiXCR, keeping a single row per CDR3 protein. The table lists more than 500,000 distinct CDR3 sequences, about 5.4% of them singletons, with around 3.5% in the top ten. V shed 5 bases and J shed 4 bases, with 19 bases lying between them. This CDR3 spans 15 amino acids. The V gene's germline CDR1 is SQVTM and CDR2 ANQGSEA. The rearrangement links TRBV29-1 to TRBJ2-3; no clear D. This receptor was taken from a male donor with ankylosing spondylitis. Sequenced sample: blood, either unsorted or a sorted T cell fraction (not recorded which). The DNA for the CDR3 is TGCAGCGTTCTCCCGGTGGGTCGGACCGCAGATACGCAGTATTTT. Its protein is CSVLPVGRTADTQYF.